This is a list of T cell receptor beta chains from one sample in a study of sequential checkpoint blockade in melanoma. Assay: immunoSEQ multiplex PCR; the TCRdb copy retains only in-frame clones and omits some. The sample contains over 8,000 clones, about 75% of which appear only once. The source was CD8+ T cells sorted from blood (inferred from file names), collected from a patient given nivolumab and ipilimumab in sequence. These receptors all stem from a human donor with melanoma. Both conserved end residues are part of each CDR3. D genes are given only for firm matches. Clone size is given for some rows only: seen once, a few or many times, or a class if the clone is expanded.

>-|TRBD2|TRBJ2-5|TRBV4-1
TGCGCCAGCAGCCAAGATGACGGGGTAGCGGGAGGGCCCTTGTACTTC
CASSQDDGVAGGPLYF
>-|TRBD2|TRBJ2-7|TRBV4-1
TGCGCCAGCAGCCAAGATCAACTAGCGGGAGGTGGGGCCCACGAGCAGTACTTC
CASSQDQLAGGGAHEQYF
>-|TRBD1|TRBJ1-4|TRBV7-8
TGTGCCAGCAGCCCCCGTGGGACAGTTGAAAAACTGTTTTTT
CASSPRGTVEKLFF
>-|-|TRBJ2-7|TRBV5-6
TGTGCCAGCAGCTCGGGGTCCTACGAGCAGTACTTC
CASSSGSYEQYF
>-|TRBD1|TRBJ2-7|TRBV27
TGTGCCAGCAGTTTGTCGACGACAGGGGATTCCTACGAGCAGTACTTC
CASSLSTTGDSYEQYF
>-|TRBD1|TRBJ2-3|TRBV15
TGTGCCACCAGCGGACCTACACAGACAGGGGATTCCACAGATACGCAGTATTTT
CATSGPTQTGDSTDTQYF
>once|-|TRBJ2-7|TRBV4-1
TGCGCCAGCAGCCATAAGGGGGGGAGGGCCGGCGAGCAGTACTTC
CASSHKGGRAGEQYF
>-|-|TRBJ2-7|TRBV5-1
TGCGCCAGCAGCTGGCGGGGAAAAAACTACGAGCAGTACTTC
CASSWRGKNYEQYF
>-|TRBD2|TRBJ2-1|TRBV7-9
TGTGCCAGCAGCCCCCCGACTAGCGGGAGGGTCACCTACAATGAGCAGTTCTTC
CASSPPTSGRVTYNEQFF
>few|TRBD1|TRBJ2-1|TRBV6-1
TGTGCCAGCAGTGAGGGCTATACGGGACAGATTAATTACAATGAGCAGTTCTTC
CASSEGYTGQINYNEQFF
>medium-sized|TRBD1|TRBJ1-5|TRBV27
TGTGCCAGCAGCTTGACAGGGGGCTTTAGCAATCAGCCCCAGCATTTT
CASSLTGGFSNQPQHF
>few|-|TRBJ2-1|TRBV27
TGTGCCAGCAGACTGGGAGGCCCTAACAATGAGCAGTTCTTC
CASRLGGPNNEQFF
>-|-|TRBJ2-1|TRBV10-1
TGCGCCAGCAGTGTAAGGCTAGCGATCAATGAGCAGTTCTTC
CASSVRLAINEQFF
>few|-|TRBJ1-1|TRBV9
TGTGCCAGCAGCCGTGGGTGGGGGGACACTGAAGCTTTCTTT
CASSRGWGDTEAFF
>-|-|TRBJ2-2|TRBV11-2
TGTGCCAGCAGCCGCGAGCGAAGGCCCGGGGAGCTGTTTTTT
CASSRERRPGELFF
>-|-|TRBJ1-1|TRBV7-9
TGTGCCAGCAGCGCTCGGGGGAACACTGAAGCTTTCTTT
CASSARGNTEAFF
>-|-|TRBJ2-1|TRBV13
TGTGCCAGCAGCTCACAGGGAGACTACAATGAGCAGTTCTTC
CASSSQGDYNEQFF
>-|-|TRBJ1-1|TRBV2
TGTGCCGGAGAAATGAACACTGAAGCTTTCTTT
CAGEMNTEAFF
>-|TRBD2|TRBJ2-3|TRBV9
TGTGCCAGCAGCCCGGTTGCGGGAGAATTAACAGATACGCAGTATTTT
CASSPVAGELTDTQYF
>-|TRBD2|TRBJ2-3|TRBV7-3
TGTGCCAGCAGCCCAGGTACTAGCGGCTCCACAGATACGCAGTATTTT
CASSPGTSGSTDTQYF
>-|TRBD2|TRBJ2-3|TRBV27
TGTGCCAGCCGTGGACTAGCGGGAGGTTCTCCAGATACGCAGTATTTT
CASRGLAGGSPDTQYF
>-|-|TRBJ2-5|TRBV4-3
TGCGCCAGCAGCCAAATAAGGACTCCACAAGAGACCCAGTACTTC
CASSQIRTPQETQYF
>few|TRBD2|TRBJ2-3|TRBV18
TGTGCCAGCTCCGGTAGCGGGAGGTCAGATACGCAGTATTTT
CASSGSGRSDTQYF
>-|TRBD1|TRBJ2-7|TRBV30
TGTGCCTGGACAGGGGGTTCCTACGAGCAGTACTTC
CAWTGGSYEQYF
>-|-|TRBJ2-3|TRBV7-9
TGTGCCAGCAGCTTTCACACAGATACGCAGTATTTT
CASSFHTDTQYF
>few|TRBD2|TRBJ2-7|TRBV5-1
TGCGCCAGCAGCTTGGACCTAGCGGAGAGCTCCTACGAGCAGTACTTC
CASSLDLAESSYEQYF
>-|TRBD2|TRBJ2-5|TRBV4-1
TGCGCCAGCAGCCAAATAGCGGGAGGGTTGGAGACCCAGTACTTC
CASSQIAGGLETQYF
>-|-|TRBJ2-7|TRBV11-2
TGTGCCAGCAGCTTGGTACTCGCCTACGAGCAGTACTTC
CASSLVLAYEQYF
>-|TRBD1|TRBJ2-1|TRBV4-1
TGCGCCAGCGGGGACAGCTCCTACAATGAGCAGTTCTTC
CASGDSSYNEQFF
>few|TRBD2|TRBJ2-7|TRBV7-2
TGTGCCAGCAGCTTACCGGGACTAGTGAACGAGCAGTACTTC
CASSLPGLVNEQYF
>few|TRBD1|TRBJ2-4|TRBV27
TGTGCCAGCAGCTTTACAGGGGGCAAAAACATTCAGTACTTC
CASSFTGGKNIQYF
>-|-|TRBJ1-1|TRBV4-1
TGCGCCAGCAGCCAAGAAAGCTACAGGAACCTGTGGCAAGCTTTCTTT
CASSQESYRNLWQAFF
>-|TRBD1|TRBJ1-1|TRBV9
TGTGCCAGCAGCGTAGACGGCCAGGGGGCCTGGGACACTGAAGCTTTCTTT
CASSVDGQGAWDTEAFF
>-|TRBD1|TRBJ1-2|TRBV27
TGTGCCAGCAGTTTACAGGGGGCGGGTGGCTACACCTTC
CASSLQGAGGYTF
>-|-|TRBJ2-1|TRBV29-1
TGCAGCGTTCTCCTAGCCCTTGAAAGGTACAATGAGCAGTTCTTC
CSVLLALERYNEQFF
>few|-|TRBJ2-7|TRBV7-6
TGTGCCAGCAGCCTGGGAGGACAAGACGGTTCCTACGAGCAGTACTTC
CASSLGGQDGSYEQYF
>-|TRBD1|TRBJ2-7|TRBV5-1
TGCGCCACACGACAGGGGGCCTCCTACGAGCAGTACTTC
CATRQGASYEQYF
>-|TRBD1|TRBJ2-3|TRBV29-1
TGCAGCGTTGAAGCCCGAACGCGACAGGGGAGTAGCACAGATACGCAGTATTTT
CSVEARTRQGSSTDTQYF
>-|-|TRBJ2-5|TRBV7-6
TGTGCCAGCAGCTTAGGTCCAGGGGCGCAAGAGACCCAGTACTTC
CASSLGPGAQETQYF
>-|TRBD2|TRBJ2-1|TRBV11-2
TGTGCCAGCAGTCTAGCGGGAGGCTCCTACAATGAGCAGTTCTTC
CASSLAGGSYNEQFF
>-|TRBD2|TRBJ2-1|TRBV7-3
TGTGCCAGCAGCTTCGGAGGGAGGGGTAATGAGCAGTTCTTC
CASSFGGRGNEQFF
>-|-|TRBJ1-1|TRBV27
TGTGCCAGCAGTTTAACCCAGGCTCGAACTGAAGCTTTCTTT
CASSLTQARTEAFF
>-|-|TRBJ1-1|TRBV2
TGTGCCAGCAGAGACGAACAGGGACTGAACACTGAAGCTTTCTTT
CASRDEQGLNTEAFF
>-|TRBD2|TRBJ2-1|TRBV29-1
TGCAGCGTTGACCGACTAGCGAAAAATGAGCAGTTCTTC
CSVDRLAKNEQFF
>-|-|TRBJ2-3|TRBV25-1
TGTGCCAGCAGTGAATCTTCCCTTAGCACAGATACGCAGTATTTT
CASSESSLSTDTQYF
>-|TRBD1|TRBJ2-7|TRBV28
TGTGCCAGCAGTTTACTCCCCGCTGACAGGGGAAGATTCTACGAGCAGTACTTC
CASSLLPADRGRFYEQYF
>-|TRBD2|TRBJ2-7|TRBV7-2
TGTGCCAGCAGCTTGGGGGGACTAGCGGGAGACTCCTACGAGCAGTACTTC
CASSLGGLAGDSYEQYF
>-|-|TRBJ1-3|TRBV4-2
TGTGCCAGCAGCCAAGACGGGAACGGAAACACCATATATTTT
CASSQDGNGNTIYF